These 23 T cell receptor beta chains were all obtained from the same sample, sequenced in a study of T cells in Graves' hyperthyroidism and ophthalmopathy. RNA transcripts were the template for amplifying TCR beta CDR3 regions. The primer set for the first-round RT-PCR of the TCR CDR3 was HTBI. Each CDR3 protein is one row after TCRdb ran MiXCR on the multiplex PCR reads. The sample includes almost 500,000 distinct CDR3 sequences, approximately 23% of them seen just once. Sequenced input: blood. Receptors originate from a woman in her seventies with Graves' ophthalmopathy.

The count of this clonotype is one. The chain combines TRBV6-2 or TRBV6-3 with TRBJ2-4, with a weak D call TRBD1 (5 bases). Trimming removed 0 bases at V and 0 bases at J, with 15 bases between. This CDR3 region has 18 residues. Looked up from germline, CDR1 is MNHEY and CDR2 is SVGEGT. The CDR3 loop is CASSYSVHRNIAKNIQYF. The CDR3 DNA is TGTGCCAGCAGTTACTCAGTCCACAGGAATATAGCCAAAAACATTCAGTACTTC.

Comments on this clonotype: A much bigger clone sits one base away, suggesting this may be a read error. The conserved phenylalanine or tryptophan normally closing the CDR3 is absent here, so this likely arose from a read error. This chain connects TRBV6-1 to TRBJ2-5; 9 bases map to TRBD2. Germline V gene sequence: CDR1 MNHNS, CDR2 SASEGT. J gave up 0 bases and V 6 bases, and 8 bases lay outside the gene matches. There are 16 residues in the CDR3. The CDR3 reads CASRVASGMYQETQYL. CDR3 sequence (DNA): TGTGCCAGCAGGGTTGCTAGCGGGATGTACCAAGAGACCCAGTACCTC.

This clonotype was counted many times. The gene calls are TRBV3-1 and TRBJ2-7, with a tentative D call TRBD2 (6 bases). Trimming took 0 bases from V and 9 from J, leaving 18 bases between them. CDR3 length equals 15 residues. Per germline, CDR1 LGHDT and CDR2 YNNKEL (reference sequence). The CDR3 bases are TGTGCCAGCAGCCAAGATTGGACTATCGCTCTAGGGCAGTACTTC. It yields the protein CASSQDWTIALGQYF.

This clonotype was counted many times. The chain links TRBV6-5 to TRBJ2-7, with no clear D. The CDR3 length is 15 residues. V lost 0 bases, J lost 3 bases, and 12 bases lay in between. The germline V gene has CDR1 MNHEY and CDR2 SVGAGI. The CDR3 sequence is CASSYSRWSNYEQYF. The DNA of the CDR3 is TGTGCCAGCAGTTACTCGAGATGGAGCAACTACGAGCAGTACTTC.

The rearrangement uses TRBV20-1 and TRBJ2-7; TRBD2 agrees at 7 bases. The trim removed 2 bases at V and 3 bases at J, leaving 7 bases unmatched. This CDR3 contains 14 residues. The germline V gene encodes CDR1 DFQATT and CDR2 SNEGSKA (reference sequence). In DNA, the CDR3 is TGCAGTGCTAGAAGTGGGAGGGGTGTCTACGAGCAGTACTTC. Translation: CSARSGRGVYEQYF.

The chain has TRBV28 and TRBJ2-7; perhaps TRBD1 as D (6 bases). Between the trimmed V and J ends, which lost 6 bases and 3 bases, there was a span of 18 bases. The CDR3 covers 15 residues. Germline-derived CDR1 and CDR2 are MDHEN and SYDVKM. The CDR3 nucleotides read TGTGCCAGCAGCCCGGGACACCTAAGGGACTACGAGCAGTACTTC. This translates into CASSPGHLRDYEQYF.

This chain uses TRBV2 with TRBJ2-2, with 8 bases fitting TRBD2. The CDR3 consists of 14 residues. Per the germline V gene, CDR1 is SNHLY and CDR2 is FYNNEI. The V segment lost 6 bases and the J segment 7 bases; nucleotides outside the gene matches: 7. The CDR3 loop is CASRGLVSSGELFF. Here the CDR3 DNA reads TGTGCCAGCAGGGGACTAGTCTCAAGCGGGGAGCTGTTTTTT.

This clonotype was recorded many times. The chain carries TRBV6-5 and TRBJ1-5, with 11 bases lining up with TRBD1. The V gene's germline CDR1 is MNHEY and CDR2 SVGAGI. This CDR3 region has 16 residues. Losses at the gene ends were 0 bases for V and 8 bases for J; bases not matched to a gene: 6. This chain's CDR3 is CASSYSGTGGGKPQHF. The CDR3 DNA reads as TGTGCCAGCAGTTACTCGGGGACAGGGGGTGGGAAGCCCCAGCATTTT.

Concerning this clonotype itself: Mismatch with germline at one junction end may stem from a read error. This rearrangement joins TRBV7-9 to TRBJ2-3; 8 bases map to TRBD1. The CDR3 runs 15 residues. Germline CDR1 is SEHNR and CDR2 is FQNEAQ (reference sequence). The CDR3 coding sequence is TGCGCCAGCACCAAGACAGGGGCGCGGACAGATACGCAGTATTTT. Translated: CASTKTGARTDTQYF.

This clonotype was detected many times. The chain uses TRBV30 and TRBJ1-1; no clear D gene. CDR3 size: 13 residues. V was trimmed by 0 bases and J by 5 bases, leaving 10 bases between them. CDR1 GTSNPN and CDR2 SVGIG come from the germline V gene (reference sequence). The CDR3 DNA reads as TGTGCCTGGAGTGTCAATGAAGGGACTGAAGCTTTCTTT. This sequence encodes CAWSVNEGTEAFF. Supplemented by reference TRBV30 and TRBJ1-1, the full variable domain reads SQTIHQWPATLVQPVGSPLSLECTVEGTSNPNLYWYRQAAGRGLQLLFYSVGIGQISSEVPQNLSASRPQDRQFILSSKKLLLSDSGFYLCAWSVNEGTEAFFGQGTRLTVV.

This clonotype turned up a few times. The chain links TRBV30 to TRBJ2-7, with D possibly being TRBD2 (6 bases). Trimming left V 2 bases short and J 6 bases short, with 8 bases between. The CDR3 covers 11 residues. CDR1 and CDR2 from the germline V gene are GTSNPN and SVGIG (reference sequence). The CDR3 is CAWSFGSEQYF. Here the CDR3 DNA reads TGTGCCTGGAGTTTCGGGAGCGAGCAGTACTTC. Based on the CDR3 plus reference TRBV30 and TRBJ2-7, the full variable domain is SQTIHQWPATLVQPVGSPLSLECTVEGTSNPNLYWYRQAAGRGLQLLFYSVGIGQISSEVPQNLSASRPQDRQFILSSKKLLLSDSGFYLCAWSFGSEQYFGPGTRLTVT.

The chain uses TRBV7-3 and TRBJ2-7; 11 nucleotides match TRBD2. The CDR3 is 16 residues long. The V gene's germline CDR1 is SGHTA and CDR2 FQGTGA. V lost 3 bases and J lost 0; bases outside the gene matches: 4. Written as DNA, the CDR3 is TGTGCCAGCAGCTTCGGGACTAGCGGTAGCTCCTACGAGCAGTACTTC. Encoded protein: CASSFGTSGSSYEQYF.

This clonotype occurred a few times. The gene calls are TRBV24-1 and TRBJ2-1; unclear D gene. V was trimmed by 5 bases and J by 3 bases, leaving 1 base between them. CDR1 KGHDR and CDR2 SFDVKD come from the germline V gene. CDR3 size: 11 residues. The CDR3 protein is CATSGYNEQFF. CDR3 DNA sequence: TGTGCCACCAGTGGCTACAATGAGCAGTTCTTC.

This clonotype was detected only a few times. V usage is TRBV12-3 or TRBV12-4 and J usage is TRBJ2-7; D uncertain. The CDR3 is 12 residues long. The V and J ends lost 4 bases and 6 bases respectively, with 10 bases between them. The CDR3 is CASSSLSSEQYF. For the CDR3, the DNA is TGTGCCAGCAGTTCGCTAAGTTCCGAGCAGTACTTC.

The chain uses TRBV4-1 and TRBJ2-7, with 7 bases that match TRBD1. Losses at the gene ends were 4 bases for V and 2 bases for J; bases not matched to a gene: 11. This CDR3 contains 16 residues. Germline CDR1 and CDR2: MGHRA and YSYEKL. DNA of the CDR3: TGCGCCAGCAGCCCCCAGGGGGATTTTCCCCCCTACGAGCAGTACTTC. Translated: CASSPQGDFPPYEQYF.

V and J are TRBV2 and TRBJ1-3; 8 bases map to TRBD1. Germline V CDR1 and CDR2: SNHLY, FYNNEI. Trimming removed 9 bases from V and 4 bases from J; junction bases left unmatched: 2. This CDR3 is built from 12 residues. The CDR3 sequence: CASRTGGNTIYF. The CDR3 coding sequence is TGTGCCAGTAGGACAGGGGGAAACACCATATATTTT.

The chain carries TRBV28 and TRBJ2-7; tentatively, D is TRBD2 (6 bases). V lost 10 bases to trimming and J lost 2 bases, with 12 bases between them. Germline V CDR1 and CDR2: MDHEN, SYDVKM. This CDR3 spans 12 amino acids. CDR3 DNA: TGTGCCACAGGGACTGACGCCTACGAGCAGTACTTC. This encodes CATGTDAYEQYF.

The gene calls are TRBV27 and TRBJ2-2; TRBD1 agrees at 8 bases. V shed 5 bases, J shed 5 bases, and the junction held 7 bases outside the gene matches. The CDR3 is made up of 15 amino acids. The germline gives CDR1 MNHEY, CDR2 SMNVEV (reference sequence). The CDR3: CASSRQGPTTGELFF. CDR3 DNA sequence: TGTGCCAGCAGTAGACAGGGGCCAACTACCGGGGAGCTGTTTTTT.

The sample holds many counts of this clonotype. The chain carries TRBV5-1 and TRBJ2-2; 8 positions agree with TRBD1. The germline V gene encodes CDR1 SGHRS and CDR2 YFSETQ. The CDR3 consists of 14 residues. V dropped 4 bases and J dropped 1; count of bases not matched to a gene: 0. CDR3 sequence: CASSGTGNTGELFF. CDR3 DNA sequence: TGCGCCAGCAGCGGGACAGGGAACACCGGGGAGCTGTTTTTT.

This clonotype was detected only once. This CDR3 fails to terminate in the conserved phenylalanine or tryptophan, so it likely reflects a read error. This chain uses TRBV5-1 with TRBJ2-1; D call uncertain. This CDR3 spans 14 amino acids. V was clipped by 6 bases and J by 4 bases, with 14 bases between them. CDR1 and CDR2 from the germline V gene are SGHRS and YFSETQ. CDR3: CASNPPAAYNEQFL. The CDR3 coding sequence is TGCGCCAGCAATCCTCCCGCGGCGTACAATGAGCAGTTCCTC.

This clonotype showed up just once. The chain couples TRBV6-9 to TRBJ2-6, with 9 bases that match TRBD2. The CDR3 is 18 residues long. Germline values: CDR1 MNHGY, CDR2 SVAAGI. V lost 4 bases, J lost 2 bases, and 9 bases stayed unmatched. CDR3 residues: CASSSGGGRAPGANVLTF. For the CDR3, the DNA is TGTGCCAGCAGTTCTGGCGGCGGGAGGGCCCCTGGGGCCAACGTCCTGACTTTC.

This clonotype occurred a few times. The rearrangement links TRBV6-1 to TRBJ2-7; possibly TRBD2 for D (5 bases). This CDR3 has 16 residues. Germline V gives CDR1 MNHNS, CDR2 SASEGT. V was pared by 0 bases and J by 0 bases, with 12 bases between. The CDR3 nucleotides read TGTGCCAGCAGTGAAGCGCTACGCGGGCTCTCCTACGAGCAGTACTTC. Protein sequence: CASSEALRGLSYEQYF.

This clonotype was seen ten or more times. CDR3 in DNA: TGTGCCAGCGTAGCGGGAGGGACTCCGGTTGAGACCCAGTACTTC. Translating it yields CASVAGGTPVETQYF. This sequence joins TRBV2 and TRBJ2-5; 11 bases line up with TRBD2. The CDR3 extends over 15 amino acids. Germline assignment: CDR1 SNHLY and CDR2 FYNNEI. V trimming: 8 bases; J trimming: 5 bases; junction bases outside the gene matches: 10.